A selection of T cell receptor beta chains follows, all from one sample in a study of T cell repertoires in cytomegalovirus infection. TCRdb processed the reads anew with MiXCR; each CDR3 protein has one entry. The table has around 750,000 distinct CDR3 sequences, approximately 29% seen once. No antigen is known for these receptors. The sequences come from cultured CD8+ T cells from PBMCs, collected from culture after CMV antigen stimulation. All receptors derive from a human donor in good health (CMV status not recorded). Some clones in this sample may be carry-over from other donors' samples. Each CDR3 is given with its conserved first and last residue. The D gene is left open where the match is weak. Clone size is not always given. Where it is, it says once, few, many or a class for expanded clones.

CDR3 protein: CASSVDSMETQYF; CDR3 DNA: TGTGCCAGCAGCGTAGATAGCATGGAGACCCAGTACTTC; V gene: TRBV9; clone size: -; J gene: TRBJ2-5; D gene: -; CDR3 length: 13
CDR3 protein: CATKGGGDEQFF; CDR3 DNA: TGTGCCACCAAGGGGGGAGGGGATGAGCAGTTCTTC; V gene: TRBV24-1; clone size: -; J gene: TRBJ2-1; D gene: -; CDR3 length: 12
CDR3 protein: CASMRRFHYTNTGELFF; CDR3 DNA: TGTGCCAGCATGAGAAGGTTTCACTATACGAACACCGGGGAGCTGTTTTTT; V gene: TRBV2; clone size: -; J gene: TRBJ2-2; D gene: -; CDR3 length: 17
CDR3 protein: CASNRRVNTEAFF; CDR3 DNA: TGTGCGAGCAATCGCAGGGTGAACACTGAAGCTTTCTTT; V gene: TRBV12-5; clone size: many; J gene: TRBJ1-1; D gene: -; CDR3 length: 13
CDR3 protein: CANSLSDRGRFGEKLFF; CDR3 DNA: TGTGCCAACAGTTTATCGGACAGGGGAAGGTTTGGGGAAAAACTGTTTTTT; V gene: TRBV27; clone size: -; J gene: TRBJ1-4; D gene: TRBD1; CDR3 length: 17
CDR3 protein: CASSLEYQNGESYEQYF; CDR3 DNA: TGTGCCAGCAGTTTAGAATATCAAAACGGGGAATCCTACGAGCAGTACTTC; V gene: TRBV12-3/TRBV12-4; clone size: -; J gene: TRBJ2-7; D gene: -; CDR3 length: 17
CDR3 protein: CASFAGWETQYF; CDR3 DNA: TGTGCCAGCTTCGCAGGGTGGGAGACCCAGTACTTC; V gene: TRBV5-5; clone size: once; J gene: TRBJ2-5; D gene: -; CDR3 length: 12
CDR3 protein: CASSFRREDQPQHF; CDR3 DNA: TGTGCCAGCAGCTTCAGGAGAGAGGATCAGCCCCAGCATTTT; V gene: TRBV7-8; clone size: -; J gene: TRBJ1-5; D gene: -; CDR3 length: 14
CDR3 protein: CASIQPPPGELFF; CDR3 DNA: TGCGCCAGCATCCAACCCCCCCCCGGGGAGCTGTTTTTT; V gene: TRBV4-1; clone size: -; J gene: TRBJ2-2; D gene: -; CDR3 length: 13
CDR3 protein: CASSLRTGGPEAFF; CDR3 DNA: TGTGCCAGCAGCTTAAGGACAGGGGGCCCAGAAGCTTTCTTT; V gene: TRBV7-6; clone size: few; J gene: TRBJ1-1; D gene: TRBD1; CDR3 length: 14
CDR3 protein: CASSPLPYRGGTDTQYF; CDR3 DNA: TGTGCCAGCAGCCCCCTACCTTACAGGGGTGGCACAGATACGCAGTATTTT; V gene: TRBV27; clone size: -; J gene: TRBJ2-3; D gene: TRBD1; CDR3 length: 17
CDR3 protein: CASRNLENTEAFF; CDR3 DNA: TGTGCCAGCAGGAATCTGGAGAACACTGAAGCTTTCTTT; V gene: TRBV9; clone size: -; J gene: TRBJ1-1; D gene: -; CDR3 length: 13
CDR3 protein: CASSLGLETDTQYF; CDR3 DNA: TGTGCCAGCAGTTTAGGACTAGAGACAGATACGCAGTATTTT; V gene: TRBV12-3/TRBV12-4; clone size: -; J gene: TRBJ2-3; D gene: -; CDR3 length: 14
CDR3 protein: CASTGQGLMNYGYTF; CDR3 DNA: TGTGCCAGTACCGGACAGGGCCTTATGAACTATGGCTACACCTTC; V gene: TRBV19; clone size: -; J gene: TRBJ1-2; D gene: TRBD1; CDR3 length: 15
CDR3 protein: CASRVYGGNTEAFF; CDR3 DNA: TGTGCCAGCAGGGTGTATGGGGGGAACACTGAAGCTTTCTTT; V gene: TRBV5-3; clone size: -; J gene: TRBJ1-1; D gene: -; CDR3 length: 14
CDR3 protein: CANRDVTDTQYF; CDR3 DNA: TGTGCCAACAGGGATGTCACAGATACGCAGTATTTT; V gene: TRBV7-9; clone size: -; J gene: TRBJ2-3; D gene: -; CDR3 length: 12
CDR3 protein: CSVPGPLVYGYTF; CDR3 DNA: TGCAGCGTACCGGGACCGCTGGTCTATGGCTACACCTTC; V gene: TRBV29-1; clone size: -; J gene: TRBJ1-2; D gene: -; CDR3 length: 13
CDR3 protein: CASSLDRVSYNEQFF; CDR3 DNA: TGTGCCAGCAGTCTGGACAGGGTCTCCTACAATGAGCAGTTCTTC; V gene: TRBV6-5; clone size: -; J gene: TRBJ2-1; D gene: TRBD1; CDR3 length: 15
CDR3 protein: CASSSSSGGYYEQYF; CDR3 DNA: TGTGCCAGCAGTTCCTCTAGCGGGGGATACTACGAGCAGTACTTC; V gene: TRBV12-3/TRBV12-4; clone size: many; J gene: TRBJ2-7; D gene: TRBD2; CDR3 length: 15
CDR3 protein: CASSFGSGGSPLHF; CDR3 DNA: TGTGCCAGCAGTTTTGGCAGCGGTGGATCACCCCTCCACTTT; V gene: TRBV27; clone size: -; J gene: TRBJ1-6; D gene: -; CDR3 length: 14
CDR3 protein: CASSFLAVSAEQYF; CDR3 DNA: TGTGCCAGCAGCTTCTTGGCAGTGTCGGCCGAGCAGTACTTC; V gene: TRBV7-2; clone size: many; J gene: TRBJ2-7; D gene: -; CDR3 length: 14
CDR3 protein: CASSSGSNGYTF; CDR3 DNA: TGTGCCAGCAGTTCCGGGAGTAATGGCTACACCTTC; V gene: TRBV6-5; clone size: -; J gene: TRBJ1-2; D gene: -; CDR3 length: 12
CDR3 protein: CASSSPMLGTDTQYF; CDR3 DNA: TGTGCCAGCAGCTCTCCGATGTTGGGCACAGATACGCAGTATTTT; V gene: TRBV7-2; clone size: -; J gene: TRBJ2-3; D gene: -; CDR3 length: 15
CDR3 protein: CASSQLLTLDEQFF; CDR3 DNA: TGTGCCAGCAGCCAACTCCTTACGCTGGATGAGCAGTTCTTC; V gene: TRBV3-1; clone size: -; J gene: TRBJ2-1; D gene: -; CDR3 length: 14
CDR3 protein: CASSPRDRGFSDTQYF; CDR3 DNA: TGTGCCAGCAGTCCACGGGACAGGGGGTTCTCAGATACGCAGTATTTT; V gene: TRBV12-3/TRBV12-4; clone size: many; J gene: TRBJ2-3; D gene: TRBD1; CDR3 length: 16
CDR3 protein: CASSLEGDRPISF; CDR3 DNA: TGCGCCAGCAGCTTGGAGGGGGACCGTCCAATCTCCTTT; V gene: TRBV5-1; clone size: -; J gene: TRBJ1-6; D gene: -; CDR3 length: 13
CDR3 protein: CASSRTDRGHGYTF; CDR3 DNA: TGTGCCAGTTCAAGGACGGACAGGGGCCATGGCTACACCTTC; V gene: TRBV19; clone size: -; J gene: TRBJ1-2; D gene: TRBD1; CDR3 length: 14
CDR3 protein: CASSLQRDSTDTQYF; CDR3 DNA: TGTGCCAGCTCTCTTCAGCGGGACAGCACAGATACGCAGTATTTT; V gene: TRBV28; clone size: few; J gene: TRBJ2-3; D gene: TRBD2; CDR3 length: 15
CDR3 protein: CASSISEGPMRELFF; CDR3 DNA: TGTGCCAGCAGCATTTCAGAGGGTCCCATGAGGGAGCTGTTTTTT; V gene: TRBV7-8; clone size: many; J gene: TRBJ2-2; D gene: -; CDR3 length: 15
CDR3 protein: CASSFTESSTDTQYF; CDR3 DNA: TGTGCCAGCAGCTTTACAGAGAGTAGCACAGATACGCAGTATTTT; V gene: TRBV5-3; clone size: -; J gene: TRBJ2-3; D gene: -; CDR3 length: 15
CDR3 protein: CASSFLSGGTDTQYF; CDR3 DNA: TGTGCCAGCAGTTTCCTCAGCGGTGGCACAGATACGCAGTATTTT; V gene: TRBV6-5; clone size: -; J gene: TRBJ2-3; D gene: -; CDR3 length: 15
CDR3 protein: CASSFSYDRETYNEQFF; CDR3 DNA: TGTGCCAGCAGCTTTAGCTATGACAGGGAGACCTACAATGAGCAGTTCTTC; V gene: TRBV7-6; clone size: many; J gene: TRBJ2-1; D gene: TRBD1; CDR3 length: 17
CDR3 protein: CASSPRAWSDEKLFF; CDR3 DNA: TGTGCCAGCAGTCCCAGAGCCTGGAGTGACGAAAAACTGTTTTTT; V gene: TRBV6-5; clone size: -; J gene: TRBJ1-4; D gene: -; CDR3 length: 15
CDR3 protein: CASSLSEDEAFF; CDR3 DNA: TGTGCCAGCAGTCTCTCAGAGGATGAAGCTTTCTTT; V gene: TRBV12-3/TRBV12-4; clone size: -; J gene: TRBJ1-1; D gene: -; CDR3 length: 12
CDR3 protein: CASSYSGWTDPYGYTF; CDR3 DNA: TGTGCCAGCAGTTACTCGGGCTGGACCGACCCTTATGGCTACACCTTC; V gene: TRBV6-5; clone size: few; J gene: TRBJ1-2; D gene: -; CDR3 length: 16
CDR3 protein: CASSQVGLRGEQFF; CDR3 DNA: TGTGCCAGCAGCCAAGTGGGACTGCGGGGTGAGCAGTTCTTC; V gene: TRBV3-1; clone size: -; J gene: TRBJ2-1; D gene: -; CDR3 length: 14
CDR3 protein: CASSYTPGQGDNTF; CDR3 DNA: TGTGCCAGCAGTTACACCCCGGGACAGGGGGATAACACCTTC; V gene: TRBV6-8; clone size: few; J gene: TRBJ1-2; D gene: TRBD1; CDR3 length: 14
CDR3 protein: CASSVALQLWGGYTF; CDR3 DNA: TGTGCCAGCAGCGTAGCTTTACAGCTTTGGGGAGGCTACACCTTC; V gene: TRBV9; clone size: -; J gene: TRBJ1-2; D gene: -; CDR3 length: 15
CDR3 protein: CASSEPAIGYGSYEQYF; CDR3 DNA: TGCGCCAGCAGTGAGCCGGCGATCGGCTATGGCTCCTACGAGCAGTACTTC; V gene: TRBV10-2; clone size: few; J gene: TRBJ2-7; D gene: -; CDR3 length: 17
CDR3 protein: CASRGTTGEDYGYTF; CDR3 DNA: TGTGCCAGCAGAGGGACGACAGGGGAGGACTATGGCTACACCTTC; V gene: TRBV6-5; clone size: -; J gene: TRBJ1-2; D gene: TRBD1; CDR3 length: 15
CDR3 protein: CASSLEESYGYTF; CDR3 DNA: TGTGCCAGCAGCTTAGAAGAATCCTATGGCTACACCTTC; V gene: TRBV11-2; clone size: -; J gene: TRBJ1-2; D gene: -; CDR3 length: 13
CDR3 protein: CASSLVFRRPSYNEQFF; CDR3 DNA: TGTGCCAGCAGCTTAGTGTTCAGACGACCCTCCTACAATGAGCAGTTCTTC; V gene: TRBV7-6; clone size: many; J gene: TRBJ2-1; D gene: -; CDR3 length: 17
CDR3 protein: CASVGGIHYEQYF; CDR3 DNA: TGTGCCAGCGTAGGAGGGATCCACTACGAGCAGTACTTC; V gene: TRBV27; clone size: -; J gene: TRBJ2-7; D gene: -; CDR3 length: 13
CDR3 protein: CASSRGESSYNEQFF; CDR3 DNA: TGTGCCAGCAGCCGCGGGGAGAGCTCCTACAATGAGCAGTTCTTC; V gene: TRBV2; clone size: -; J gene: TRBJ2-1; D gene: -; CDR3 length: 15
CDR3 protein: CSVEKGGEQFF; CDR3 DNA: TGCAGTGTTGAGAAGGGGGGTGAGCAGTTCTTC; V gene: TRBV20-1; clone size: -; J gene: TRBJ2-1; D gene: -; CDR3 length: 11
CDR3 protein: CASTLSGGGQDTQYF; CDR3 DNA: TGTGCCAGCACTCTTAGCGGGGGAGGACAAGATACGCAGTATTTT; V gene: TRBV6-1; clone size: -; J gene: TRBJ2-3; D gene: TRBD2; CDR3 length: 15
CDR3 protein: CASSFSGGAFSPQHF; CDR3 DNA: TGTGCCAGCAGTTTTTCAGGGGGCGCATTCTCGCCCCAGCATTTT; V gene: TRBV12-3/TRBV12-4; clone size: -; J gene: TRBJ1-5; D gene: TRBD1; CDR3 length: 15
CDR3 protein: CASSEAEVNEQYF; CDR3 DNA: TGTGCCAGCAGCGAGGCTGAAGTGAACGAGCAGTACTTC; V gene: TRBV7-6; clone size: -; J gene: TRBJ2-7; D gene: -; CDR3 length: 13